This T cell receptor (beta chain) emerged from a study of CD8 T cells in Susac syndrome. After extraction with the RNeasy kit, about 0.45 to 1 ug of the RNA was reverse transcribed using random hexamers. TCRdb called the immunoSEQ multiplex PCR reads again in MiXCR, with one record for every CDR3 protein. The table has more than 100,000 distinct CDR3 sequences, roughly 96% seen once. The germline CDR1 and CDR2 sequences are SQVTM and ANQGSEA. V lost 7 bases to trimming and J lost 0 bases, with 25 bases between them. This CDR3 contains 19 residues. This sequence originates from a human donor in good health. Sequencing used CD4+ T cells from PBMCs. The rearrangement joins TRBV29-1 to TRBJ2-6; a weak D match, TRBD2 (6 bases). The CDR3 region has the DNA TGCAGCGCAGGCAGCCCCCGGCGGGCGGGGAACTCTGGGGCCAACGTCCTGACTTTC. It translates to CSAGSPRRAGNSGANVLTF.